This TCR beta chain emerged from a study of regulatory T cells in long-lasting Graves disease. About this clonotype itself: Antigen unknown.

Time point here: newly diagnosed GD, antithyroid drugs for less than 3 months. Preparation of the TCR library used RNA extracted from PBMCs. Diagnosing Graves' disease relied on the American Thyroid Association guidelines. For TCR beta, libraries came from iRepertoire HTBI primers and Arm-PCR of CDR3 regions. TCRdb used MiXCR to reprocess the multiplex PCR reads, holding one entry per CDR3 protein. This sample has about 310,000 distinct CDR3 sequences, with about a sixth found just once. General study points: Persistent Graves' patients possessed reduced TCR diversity relative to recently diagnosed ones. New patients shared fewer public clonotypes (around 980) than persistent patients did (2,741).

The specimen comprised peripheral blood mononuclear cells (PBMCs), sampled at new diagnosis, from a patient treated with antithyroid drugs. The TCR sequence derives from a female donor with Graves disease.

CDR3 coding DNA: TGTGCCACCAGTGACAGGGGGGGTAATCAGCCCCAGCATTTT. It translates to CATSDRGGNQPQHF. J is TRBJ1-5 and V is TRBV24-1, with TRBD1 matching 7 bases. Losses at the gene ends were 4 bases for V and 4 bases for J; bases not matched to a gene: 3. This CDR3 has 14 amino acids. From germline, CDR1 is KGHDR and CDR2 SFDVKD.